What follows describes a single T cell receptor (beta chain). Its antigen is not known. These data come from a study of cytomegalovirus exposure and HLA in healthy donors. Study conclusions and caveats: Prediction of most subjects' HLA-A and HLA-B alleles by TCR beta sequences was reportedly accurate.

PCR involved 60 Vbeta and 13 Jbeta primers. Using immunoSEQ multiplex PCR, the repertoire was profiled, and TCRdb retains in-frame clones only, with some absent. Here the sample spans about 78,000 clones, 72% being singletons. This CDR3 contains 15 residues. Trimming removed 3 bases from V and 2 bases from J, with 11 bases in between. Germline V gene sequence: CDR1 KGHSH, CDR2 LQKENI. The chain employs TRBV18 and TRBJ1-3; TRBD1 is a possible D gene (5 bases). The TCR originated in a woman between 40 and 50 years old in good health and CMV-seropositive. Sequencing was carried out using PBMCs. The CDR3 DNA sequence: TGTGCCAGCTCACCTCAGGGTGGACCTGGAAACACCATATATTTT. Translated, it gives CASSPQGGPGNTIYF.